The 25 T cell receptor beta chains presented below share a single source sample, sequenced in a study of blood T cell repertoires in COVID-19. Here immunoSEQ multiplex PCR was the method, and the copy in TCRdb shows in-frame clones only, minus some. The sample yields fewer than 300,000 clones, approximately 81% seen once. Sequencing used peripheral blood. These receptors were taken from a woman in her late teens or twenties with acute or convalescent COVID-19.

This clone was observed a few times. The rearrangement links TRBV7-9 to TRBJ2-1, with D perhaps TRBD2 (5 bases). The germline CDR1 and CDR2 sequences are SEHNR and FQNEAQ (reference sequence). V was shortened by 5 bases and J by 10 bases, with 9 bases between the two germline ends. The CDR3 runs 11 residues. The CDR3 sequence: CASSIEREQFF. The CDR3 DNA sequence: TGTGCCAGCAGCATAGAGCGGGAGCAGTTCTTC.

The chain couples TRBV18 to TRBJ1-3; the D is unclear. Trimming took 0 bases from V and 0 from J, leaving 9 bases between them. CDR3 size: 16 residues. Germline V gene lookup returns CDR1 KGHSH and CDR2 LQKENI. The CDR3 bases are TGTGCCAGCTCACCACCCCGCACCGGCTCTGGAAACACCATATATTTT. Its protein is CASSPPRTGSGNTIYF.

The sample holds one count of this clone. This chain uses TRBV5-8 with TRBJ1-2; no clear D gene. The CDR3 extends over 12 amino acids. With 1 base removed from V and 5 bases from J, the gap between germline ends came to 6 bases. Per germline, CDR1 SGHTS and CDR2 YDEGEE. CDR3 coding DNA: TGTGCCAGCAGCTTGCAAGCGTATGGCTACACCTTC. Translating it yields CASSLQAYGYTF.

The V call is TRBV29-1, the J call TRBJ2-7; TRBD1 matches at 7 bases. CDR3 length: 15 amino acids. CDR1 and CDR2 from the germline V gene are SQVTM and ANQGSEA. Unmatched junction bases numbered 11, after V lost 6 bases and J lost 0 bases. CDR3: CSVENRGLGSYEQYF. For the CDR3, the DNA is TGCAGCGTCGAAAACAGGGGATTGGGCTCCTACGAGCAGTACTTC.

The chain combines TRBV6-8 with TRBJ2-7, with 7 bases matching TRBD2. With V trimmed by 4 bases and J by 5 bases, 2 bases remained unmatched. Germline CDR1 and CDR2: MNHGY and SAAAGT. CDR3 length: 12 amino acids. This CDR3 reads CASSLRGNEQYF. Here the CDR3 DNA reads TGTGCCAGCAGTTTGCGGGGGAACGAGCAGTACTTC.

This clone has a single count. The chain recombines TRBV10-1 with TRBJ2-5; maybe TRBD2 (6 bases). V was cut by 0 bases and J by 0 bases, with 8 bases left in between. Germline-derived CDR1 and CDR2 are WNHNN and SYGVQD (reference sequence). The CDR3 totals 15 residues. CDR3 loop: CASSESGDYQETQYF. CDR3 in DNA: TGCGCCAGCAGTGAGTCGGGGGACTACCAAGAGACCCAGTACTTC.

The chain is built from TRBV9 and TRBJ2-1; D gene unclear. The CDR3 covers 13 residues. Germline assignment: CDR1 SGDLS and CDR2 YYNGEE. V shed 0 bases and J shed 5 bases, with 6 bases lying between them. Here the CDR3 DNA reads TGTGCCAGCAGCGTAGGTGCGAACAATGAGCAGTTCTTC. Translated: CASSVGANNEQFF. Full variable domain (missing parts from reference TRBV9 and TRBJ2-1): DSGVTQTPKHLITATGQRVTLRCSPRSGDLSVYWYQQSLDQGLQFLIQYYNGEERAKGNILERFSAQQFPDLHSELNLSSLELGDSALYFCASSVGANNEQFFGPGTRLTVL.

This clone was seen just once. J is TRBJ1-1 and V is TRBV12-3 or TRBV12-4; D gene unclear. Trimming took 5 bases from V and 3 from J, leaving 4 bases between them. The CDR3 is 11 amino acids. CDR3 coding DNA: TGTGCCAGCAGTCTATACACTGAAGCTTTCTTT. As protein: CASSLYTEAFF.

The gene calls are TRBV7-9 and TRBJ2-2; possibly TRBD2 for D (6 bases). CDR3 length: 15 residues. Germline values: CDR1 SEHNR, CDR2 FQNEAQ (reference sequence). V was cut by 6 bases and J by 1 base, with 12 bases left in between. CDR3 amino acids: CASRRRDRNTGELFF. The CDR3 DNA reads TGTGCCAGCAGGCGGCGGGACCGGAACACCGGGGAGCTGTTTTTT.

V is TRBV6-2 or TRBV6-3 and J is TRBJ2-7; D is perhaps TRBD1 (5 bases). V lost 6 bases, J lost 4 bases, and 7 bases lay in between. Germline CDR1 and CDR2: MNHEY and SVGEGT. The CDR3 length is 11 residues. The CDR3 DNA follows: TGTGCCAGCAGCAAGGGGTACGAGCAGTACTTC. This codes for CASSKGYEQYF.

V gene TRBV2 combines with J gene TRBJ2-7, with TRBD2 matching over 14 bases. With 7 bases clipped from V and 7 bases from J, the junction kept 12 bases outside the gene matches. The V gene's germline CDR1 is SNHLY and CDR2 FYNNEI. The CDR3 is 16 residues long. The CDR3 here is CASNRLAGGTDGEQYF. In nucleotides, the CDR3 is TGTGCCAGCAATAGACTAGCGGGAGGGACGGATGGGGAGCAGTACTTC.

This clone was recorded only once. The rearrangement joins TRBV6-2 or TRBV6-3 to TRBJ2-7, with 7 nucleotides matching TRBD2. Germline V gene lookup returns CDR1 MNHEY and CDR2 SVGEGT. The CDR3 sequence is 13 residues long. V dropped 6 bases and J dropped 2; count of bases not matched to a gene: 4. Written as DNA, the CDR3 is TGTGCCAGCAGCGACGGACTAGCCTACGAGCAGTACTTC. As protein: CASSDGLAYEQYF.

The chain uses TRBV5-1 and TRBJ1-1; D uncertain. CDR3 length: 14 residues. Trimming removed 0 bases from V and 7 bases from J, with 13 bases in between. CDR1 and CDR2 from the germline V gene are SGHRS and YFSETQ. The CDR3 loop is CASSLDPVRYEAFF. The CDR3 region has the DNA TGCGCCAGCAGCTTGGATCCGGTCCGGTATGAAGCTTTCTTT.

The DNA of the CDR3 is TGTGCCAGCAGCTCCCCAACCGGGACAGGGTTGGGCTACACCTTC. Its protein is CASSSPTGTGLGYTF. V and J are TRBV7-2 and TRBJ1-2, with TRBD1 identical over 9 bases. After removal of 4 bases from V and 8 bases from J, the junction contained 11 bases not matched to a gene. Germline CDR1 reads SGHTA; CDR2 reads FQGNSA. The CDR3 contains 15 residues.

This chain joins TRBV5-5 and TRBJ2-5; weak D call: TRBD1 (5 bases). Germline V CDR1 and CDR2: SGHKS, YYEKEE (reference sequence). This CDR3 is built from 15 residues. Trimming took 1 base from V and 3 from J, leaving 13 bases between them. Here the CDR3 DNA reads TGTGCCAGCAGCTTGACCGCAGGGATTAAAGAGACCCAGTACTTC. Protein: CASSLTAGIKETQYF.

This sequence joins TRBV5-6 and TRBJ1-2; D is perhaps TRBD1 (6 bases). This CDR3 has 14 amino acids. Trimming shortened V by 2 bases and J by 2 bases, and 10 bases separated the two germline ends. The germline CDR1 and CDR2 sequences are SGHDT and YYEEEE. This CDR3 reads CASSLGDINYGYTF. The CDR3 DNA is TGTGCCAGCAGCTTAGGGGACATCAACTATGGCTACACCTTC.

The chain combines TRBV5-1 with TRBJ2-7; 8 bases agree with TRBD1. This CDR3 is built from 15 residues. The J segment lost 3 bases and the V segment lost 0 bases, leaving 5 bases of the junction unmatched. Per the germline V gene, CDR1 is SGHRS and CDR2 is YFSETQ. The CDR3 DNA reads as TGCGCCAGCAGCTTGGGACAGGGGATTTTCTACGAGCAGTACTTC. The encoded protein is CASSLGQGIFYEQYF.

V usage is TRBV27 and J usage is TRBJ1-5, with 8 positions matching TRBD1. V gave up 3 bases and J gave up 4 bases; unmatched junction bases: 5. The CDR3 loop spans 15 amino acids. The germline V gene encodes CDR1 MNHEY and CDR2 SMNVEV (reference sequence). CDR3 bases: TGTGCCAGCAGTTTGGCGGGACAGGCTAATCAGCCCCAGCATTTT. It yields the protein CASSLAGQANQPQHF.

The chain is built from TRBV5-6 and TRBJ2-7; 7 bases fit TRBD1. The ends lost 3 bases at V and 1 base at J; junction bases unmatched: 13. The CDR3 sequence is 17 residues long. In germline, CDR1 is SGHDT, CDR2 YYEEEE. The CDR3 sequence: CASSSLVGTVRSYEQYF. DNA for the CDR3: TGTGCCAGCAGCTCCCTCGTAGGGACAGTCCGATCCTACGAGCAGTACTTC.

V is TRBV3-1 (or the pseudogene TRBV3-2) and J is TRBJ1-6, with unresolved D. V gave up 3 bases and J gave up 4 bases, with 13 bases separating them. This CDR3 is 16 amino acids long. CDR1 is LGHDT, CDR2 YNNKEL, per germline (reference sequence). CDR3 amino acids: CASSHSYGSYNSPLHF. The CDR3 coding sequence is TGTGCCAGCAGCCACTCATACGGGTCTTATAATTCACCCCTCCACTTT.

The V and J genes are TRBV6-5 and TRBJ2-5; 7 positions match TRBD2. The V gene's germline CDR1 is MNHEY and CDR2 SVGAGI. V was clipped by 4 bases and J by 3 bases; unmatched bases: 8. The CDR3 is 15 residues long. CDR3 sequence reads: CASSSGLPREETQYF. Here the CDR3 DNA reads TGTGCCAGCAGTTCGGGACTACCTCGAGAAGAGACCCAGTACTTC.

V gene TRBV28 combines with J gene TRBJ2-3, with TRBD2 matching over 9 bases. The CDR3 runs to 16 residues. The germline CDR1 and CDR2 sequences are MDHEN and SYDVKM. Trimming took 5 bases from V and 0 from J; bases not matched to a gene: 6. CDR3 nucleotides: TGTGCCAGCAGTGTTAGCGGGGGCACTAGCACAGATACGCAGTATTTT. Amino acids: CASSVSGGTSTDTQYF.

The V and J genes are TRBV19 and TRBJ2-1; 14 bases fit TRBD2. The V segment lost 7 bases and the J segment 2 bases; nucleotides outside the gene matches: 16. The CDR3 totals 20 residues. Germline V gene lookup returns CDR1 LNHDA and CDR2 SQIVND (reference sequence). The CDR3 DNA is TGTGCCAGTACCGACGACTACGGGACTAGCGGGAGTGGCCCCTACAATGAGCAGTTCTTC. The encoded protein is CASTDDYGTSGSGPYNEQFF.

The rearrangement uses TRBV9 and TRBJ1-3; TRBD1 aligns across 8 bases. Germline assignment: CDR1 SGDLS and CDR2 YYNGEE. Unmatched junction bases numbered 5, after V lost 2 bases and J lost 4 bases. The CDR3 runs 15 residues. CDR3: CASSVQGAWGNTIYF. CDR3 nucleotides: TGTGCCAGCAGCGTCCAGGGGGCGTGGGGAAACACCATATATTTT.

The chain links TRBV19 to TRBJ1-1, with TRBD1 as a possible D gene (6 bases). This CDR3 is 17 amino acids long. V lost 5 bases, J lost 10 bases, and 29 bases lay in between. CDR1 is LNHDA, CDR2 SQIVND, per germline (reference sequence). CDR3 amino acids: CASSVRARRAVGGRAFF. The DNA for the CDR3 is TGTGCCAGTAGTGTTCGGGCCAGACGCGCTGTAGGGGGAAGAGCTTTCTTT.